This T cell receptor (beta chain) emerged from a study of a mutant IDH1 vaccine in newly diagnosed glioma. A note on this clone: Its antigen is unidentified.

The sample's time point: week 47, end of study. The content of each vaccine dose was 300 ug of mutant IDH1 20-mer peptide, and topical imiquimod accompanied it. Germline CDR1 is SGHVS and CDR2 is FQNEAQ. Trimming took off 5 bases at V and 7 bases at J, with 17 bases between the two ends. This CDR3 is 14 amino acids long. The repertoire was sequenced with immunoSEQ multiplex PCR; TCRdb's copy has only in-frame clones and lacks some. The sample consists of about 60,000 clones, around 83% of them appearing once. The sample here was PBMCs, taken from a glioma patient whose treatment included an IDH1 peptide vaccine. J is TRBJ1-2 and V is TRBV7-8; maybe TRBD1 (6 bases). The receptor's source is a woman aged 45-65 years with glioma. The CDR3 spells CASSREDRRTGYTF. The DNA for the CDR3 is TGTGCCAGCAGCCGCGAGGACAGAAGGACTGGCTACACCTTC.